This T cell receptor beta chain came from a study of T cell responses to AZD1222 COVID-19 vaccine. Overall study: Pooling of second doses given at about 4 or about 12 weeks was done.

As concerns this clone: What it binds is unknown.

From germline, CDR1 is LGHNA and CDR2 YSLEER. The CDR3 contains 12 residues. The ends were cut back, 4 bases at V and 5 bases at J, with 7 bases in the middle. Sequenced by immunoSEQ multiplex PCR; TCRdb stores in-frame clones only, minus some. The sample carries roughly 150,000 clones, roughly 91% recorded once. Overall study findings and caveats: No day 14 peak samples; only post-peak repertoires were characterized. Among spike-specific TCRs, nearly half reportedly target unmutated variant regions. Spike-specific TCR breadth and depth grew following two AZD1222 doses.

This chain connects TRBV4-3 to TRBJ2-3, with no clear D. This sequence was found in an adult in good health. Sample: peripheral blood, taken on day 0 of AZD1222 vaccination. CDR3 in amino acids: CASSPYVDTQYF. The CDR3 DNA reads as TGCGCCAGCAGCCCCTACGTAGATACGCAGTATTTT.